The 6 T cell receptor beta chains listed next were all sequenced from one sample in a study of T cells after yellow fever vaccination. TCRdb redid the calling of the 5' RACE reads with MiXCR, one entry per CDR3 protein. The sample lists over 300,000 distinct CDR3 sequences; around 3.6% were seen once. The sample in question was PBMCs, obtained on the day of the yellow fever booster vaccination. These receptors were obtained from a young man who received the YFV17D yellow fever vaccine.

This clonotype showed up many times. CDR3 DNA sequence: TGTGCCATCAGTGAGCGGGGCTACGAGCAGTACTTC. Its protein product is CAISERGYEQYF. J is TRBJ2-7 and V is TRBV10-3, with a possible D match to TRBD2 (5 bases). The V and J ends lost 2 bases and 3 bases respectively, with 5 bases between them. The CDR3 length is 12 residues. Germline CDR1 reads ENHRY; CDR2 reads SYGVKD.

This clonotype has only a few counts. The CDR3 DNA follows: TGCGCCAGCAGTGAGTCCGACAGGGAGGCAGATACGCAGTATTTT. The encoded protein is CASSESDREADTQYF. The chain combines TRBV10-2 with TRBJ2-3; D possibly corresponds to TRBD1 (7 bases). With 0 bases removed from V and 4 bases from J, the gap between germline ends came to 11 bases. The CDR3 is 15 amino acids. Germline V gives CDR1 WSHSY, CDR2 SAAADI.

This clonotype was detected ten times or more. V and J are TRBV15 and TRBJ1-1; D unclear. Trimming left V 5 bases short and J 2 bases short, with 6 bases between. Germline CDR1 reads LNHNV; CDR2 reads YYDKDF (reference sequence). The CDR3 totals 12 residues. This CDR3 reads CATSGRNTEAFF. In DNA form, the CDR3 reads TGTGCCACCAGCGGGAGAAACACTGAAGCTTTCTTT.

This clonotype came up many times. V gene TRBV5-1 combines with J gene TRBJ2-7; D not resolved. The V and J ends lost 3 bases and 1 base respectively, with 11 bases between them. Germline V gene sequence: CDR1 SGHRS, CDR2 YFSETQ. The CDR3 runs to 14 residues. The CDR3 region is CASSWRPVSYEQYF. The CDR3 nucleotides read TGCGCCAGCAGCTGGAGACCCGTATCCTACGAGCAGTACTTC.

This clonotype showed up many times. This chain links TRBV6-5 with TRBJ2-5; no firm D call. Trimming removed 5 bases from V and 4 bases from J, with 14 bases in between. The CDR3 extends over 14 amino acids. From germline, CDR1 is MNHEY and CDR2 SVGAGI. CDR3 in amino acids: CASSPYLLGETQYF. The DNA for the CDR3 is TGTGCCAGCAGTCCATACCTGCTTGGAGAGACCCAGTACTTC.

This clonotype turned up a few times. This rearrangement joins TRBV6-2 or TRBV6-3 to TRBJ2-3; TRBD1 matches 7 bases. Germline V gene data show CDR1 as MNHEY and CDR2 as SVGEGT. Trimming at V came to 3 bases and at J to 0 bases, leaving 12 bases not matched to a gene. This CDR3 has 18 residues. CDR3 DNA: TGTGCCAGCAGTTATAACCCGTGGGACAGAACTAGCACAGATACGCAGTATTTT. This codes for CASSYNPWDRTSTDTQYF.